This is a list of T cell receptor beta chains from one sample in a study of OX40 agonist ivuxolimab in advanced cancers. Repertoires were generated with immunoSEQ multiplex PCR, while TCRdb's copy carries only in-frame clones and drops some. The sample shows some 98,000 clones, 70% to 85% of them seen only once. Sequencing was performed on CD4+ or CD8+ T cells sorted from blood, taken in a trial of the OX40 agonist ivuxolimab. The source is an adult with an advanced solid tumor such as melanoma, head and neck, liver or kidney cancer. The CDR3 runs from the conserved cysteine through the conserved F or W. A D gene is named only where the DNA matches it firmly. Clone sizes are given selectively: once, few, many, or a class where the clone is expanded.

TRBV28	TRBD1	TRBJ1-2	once	TGTGCCAGCAGAGGGGGGGACAGGGTGAACTATGGCTACACCTTC	CASRGGDRVNYGYTF
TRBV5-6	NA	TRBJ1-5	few	TGTGCCAGCAGCTTGGGGACTGGGAGCAATCAGCCCCAGCATTTT	CASSLGTGSNQPQHF
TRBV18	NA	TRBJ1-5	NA	TGTGCCAGTTCAACGCGGGGGAGTCAGCCCCAGCATTTT	CASSTRGSQPQHF
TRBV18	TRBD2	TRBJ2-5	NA	TGTGCCAGCTCACACCCCGGACTAGCGGGGGCAGAGACCCAGTACTTC	CASSHPGLAGAETQYF
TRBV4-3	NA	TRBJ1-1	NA	TGCGCCAGCAGCCAAAAACTGAACACTGAAGCTTTCTTT	CASSQKLNTEAFF
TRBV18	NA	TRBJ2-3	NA	TGTGCCAGCTCACCACGTTCAGGGGGGACAGATACGCAGTATTTT	CASSPRSGGTDTQYF
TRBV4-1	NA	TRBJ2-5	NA	TGCGCCAGCAGCCAAGTTCTACGGCAAGAGACCCAGTACTTC	CASSQVLRQETQYF
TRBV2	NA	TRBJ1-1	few	TGTGCCAGCAGTGGGTCGGAGTACACTGAAGCTTTCTTT	CASSGSEYTEAFF
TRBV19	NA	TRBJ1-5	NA	TGTGCCAGTACCACGCGGCAGGGCGAACAGCCCCAGCATTTT	CASTTRQGEQPQHF
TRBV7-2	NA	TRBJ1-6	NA	TGTGCCAGCAGCTTACAGGCCCCGAGGTTGAGCTCCTATAATTCACCCCTCCACTTT	CASSLQAPRLSSYNSPLHF
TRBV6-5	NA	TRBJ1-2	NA	TGTGCCAGCAGCTCGCGGGGGCGGGTTGGCTACACCTTC	CASSSRGRVGYTF
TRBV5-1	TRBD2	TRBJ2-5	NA	TGCGCCAGCAGCTTGTGGTCTAGCGGGAGAGAGACCCAGTACTTC	CASSLWSSGRETQYF
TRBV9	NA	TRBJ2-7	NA	TGTGCCAGCAGCGTATCCGCCGGGACCGCTAGCTCCTACGAGCAGTACTTC	CASSVSAGTASSYEQYF
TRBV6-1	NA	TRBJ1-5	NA	TGTGCCAGCAGTGAGTCAGGGAGTCAGCCCCAGCATTTT	CASSESGSQPQHF
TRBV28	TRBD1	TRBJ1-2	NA	TGTGCCAGCCACTTGCCGGGGACAGAGGACTACTATGGCTACACCTTC	CASHLPGTEDYYGYTF
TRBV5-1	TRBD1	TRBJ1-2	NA	TGCGCCAGCAGCCTGGGGGGACAGAATTTTAACTATGGCTACACCTTC	CASSLGGQNFNYGYTF
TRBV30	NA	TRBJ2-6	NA	TGTGCCTGGAGTGTACTAGCAGGCTCTGGGGCCAACGTCCTGACTTTC	CAWSVLAGSGANVLTF
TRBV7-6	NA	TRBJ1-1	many	TGTGCCAGCAGCTTAGCAGAGAACACTGAAGCTTTCTTT	CASSLAENTEAFF
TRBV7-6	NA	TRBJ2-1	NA	TGTGCCAGCAGCTTCTTATCGTCCAGCAATGAGCAGTTCTTC	CASSFLSSSNEQFF
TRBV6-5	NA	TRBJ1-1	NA	TGTGCCAGCAGTCCTAACAGTGGGAGGGACACTGAAGCTTTCTTT	CASSPNSGRDTEAFF
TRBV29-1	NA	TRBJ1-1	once	TGCAGCGTTACCCCGACTGTGGGTGAAGCTTTCTTT	CSVTPTVGEAFF
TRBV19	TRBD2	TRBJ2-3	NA	TGTGCCAGTAGGGTCGGGAGGGACGCAGATACGCAGTATTTT	CASRVGRDADTQYF
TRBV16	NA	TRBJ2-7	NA	TGTGCCAGCAGCCAAGCCGGCTACGAGCAGTACTTC	CASSQAGYEQYF
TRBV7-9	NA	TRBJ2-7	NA	TGTGCCAGCAGCTTAGGGGGCGACGAGCAGTACTTC	CASSLGGDEQYF
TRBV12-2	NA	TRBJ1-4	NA	TGTGCAAGTCGCTTAGCCCCCTATGTGAATAATGAAAAACTGTTTTTT	CASRLAPYVNNEKLFF
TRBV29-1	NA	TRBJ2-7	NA	TGCAGCGTTGGTAAAGGATCCTACGAGCAGTACTTC	CSVGKGSYEQYF
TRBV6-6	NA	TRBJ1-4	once	TGTGCCAGCAGTTACGGGGGAACTAATGAAAAACTGTTTTTT	CASSYGGTNEKLFF
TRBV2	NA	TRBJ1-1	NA	TGTGCCAGCAGCCCCACCGCACGGAAGAACACTGAAGCTTTCTTT	CASSPTARKNTEAFF
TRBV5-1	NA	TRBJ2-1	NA	TGCGCCAGCAGCGGAGGCGGAGGAAATGAGCAGTTCTTC	CASSGGGGNEQFF
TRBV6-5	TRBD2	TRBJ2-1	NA	TGTGCCAGCAGCGGGACTAGGGGCCCCCGCGAGCAGTTCTTC	CASSGTRGPREQFF
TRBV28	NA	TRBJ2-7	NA	TGTGCCAGCAACTCTCAGGGGCCCTACGAGCAGTACTTC	CASNSQGPYEQYF
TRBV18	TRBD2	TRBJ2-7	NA	TGTGCCAGCTCACCACTGACTAGCCAAAAGGCCTACGAGCAGTACTTC	CASSPLTSQKAYEQYF
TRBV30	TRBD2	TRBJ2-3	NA	TGTGCCTCCTCCGGGACTATAACCACAGATACGCAGTATTTT	CASSGTITTDTQYF
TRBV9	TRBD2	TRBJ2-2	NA	TGTGCCAGCAGCCCCCGAGGGGGGCCCTGGACTAGCGGGAGGATGCCCGGGGAGCTGTTTTTT	CASSPRGGPWTSGRMPGELFF
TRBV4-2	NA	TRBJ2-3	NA	TGTGCCAGCAGCCAAGATTGGAGGCGGACAGATACGCAGTATTTT	CASSQDWRRTDTQYF
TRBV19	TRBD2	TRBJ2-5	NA	TGTGCCAGTAGTATAGGAAAAACTAGCGGGGGGATCCAAGAGACCCAGTACTTC	CASSIGKTSGGIQETQYF
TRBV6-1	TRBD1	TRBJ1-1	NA	TGTGCCAGCAGTAGAGGGGGCTGGGGCACTGAAGCTTTCTTT	CASSRGGWGTEAFF
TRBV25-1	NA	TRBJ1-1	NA	TGTGCCAGCAGTGAATTAAGGAGACCAGGGAGAGGGAACACTGAAGCTTTCTTT	CASSELRRPGRGNTEAFF
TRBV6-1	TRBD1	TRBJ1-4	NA	TGTGCCAGCAGTGACTGGGACAGTAATGAAAAACTGTTTTTT	CASSDWDSNEKLFF
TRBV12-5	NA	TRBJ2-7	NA	TGTGCTAGTGGACAGATATACGAGCAGTACTTC	CASGQIYEQYF
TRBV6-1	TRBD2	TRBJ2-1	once	TGTGCCACCAGCCGTACGGGGGGGACATACGAGCAGTTCTTC	CATSRTGGTYEQFF
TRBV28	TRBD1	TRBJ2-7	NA	TGTGCCAGCAGTCGGGGACAGGGGGCCCCTAGCGAGCAGTACTTC	CASSRGQGAPSEQYF
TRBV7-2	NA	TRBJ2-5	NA	TGTGCCAGCAGCCGACAGGCCACCCAAGAGACCCAGTACTTC	CASSRQATQETQYF
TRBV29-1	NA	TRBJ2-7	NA	TGCAGCGTGGGGGGAATGGCCTGGACCGAGCAGTACTTC	CSVGGMAWTEQYF
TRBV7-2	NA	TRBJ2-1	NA	TGTGCCAGCAGCCCCGGCCTCATATCAGGAAGTGAGCAGTTCTTC	CASSPGLISGSEQFF